This T cell receptor beta chain was recovered during a study of control samples from healthy donors and cancer patients. Germline assignment: CDR1 GTSNPN and CDR2 SVGIG (reference sequence). V shed 1 base and J shed 15 bases, with 10 bases lying between them. The CDR3 extends over 11 amino acids. Clones were sequenced by immunoSEQ multiplex PCR, and TCRdb holds only the in-frame ones, with some missing. The profile shows under 150,000 clones, 80% to 90% of them singletons. The origin of this receptor is a woman aged 25-40 years in good health. V and J are TRBV30 and TRBJ1-6; no reliable D call. What was sequenced was blood. This CDR3 is CAWSDDRDLHF. The CDR3, as DNA: TGTGCCTGGAGTGATGACCGGGACCTCCACTTT. Full variable domain (rest looked up from reference TRBV30 and TRBJ1-6): SQTIHQWPATLVQPVGSPLSLECTVEGTSNPNLYWYRQAAGRGLQLLFYSVGIGQISSEVPQNLSASRPQDRQFILSSKKLLLSDSGFYLCAWSDDRDLHFGNGTRLTVT.